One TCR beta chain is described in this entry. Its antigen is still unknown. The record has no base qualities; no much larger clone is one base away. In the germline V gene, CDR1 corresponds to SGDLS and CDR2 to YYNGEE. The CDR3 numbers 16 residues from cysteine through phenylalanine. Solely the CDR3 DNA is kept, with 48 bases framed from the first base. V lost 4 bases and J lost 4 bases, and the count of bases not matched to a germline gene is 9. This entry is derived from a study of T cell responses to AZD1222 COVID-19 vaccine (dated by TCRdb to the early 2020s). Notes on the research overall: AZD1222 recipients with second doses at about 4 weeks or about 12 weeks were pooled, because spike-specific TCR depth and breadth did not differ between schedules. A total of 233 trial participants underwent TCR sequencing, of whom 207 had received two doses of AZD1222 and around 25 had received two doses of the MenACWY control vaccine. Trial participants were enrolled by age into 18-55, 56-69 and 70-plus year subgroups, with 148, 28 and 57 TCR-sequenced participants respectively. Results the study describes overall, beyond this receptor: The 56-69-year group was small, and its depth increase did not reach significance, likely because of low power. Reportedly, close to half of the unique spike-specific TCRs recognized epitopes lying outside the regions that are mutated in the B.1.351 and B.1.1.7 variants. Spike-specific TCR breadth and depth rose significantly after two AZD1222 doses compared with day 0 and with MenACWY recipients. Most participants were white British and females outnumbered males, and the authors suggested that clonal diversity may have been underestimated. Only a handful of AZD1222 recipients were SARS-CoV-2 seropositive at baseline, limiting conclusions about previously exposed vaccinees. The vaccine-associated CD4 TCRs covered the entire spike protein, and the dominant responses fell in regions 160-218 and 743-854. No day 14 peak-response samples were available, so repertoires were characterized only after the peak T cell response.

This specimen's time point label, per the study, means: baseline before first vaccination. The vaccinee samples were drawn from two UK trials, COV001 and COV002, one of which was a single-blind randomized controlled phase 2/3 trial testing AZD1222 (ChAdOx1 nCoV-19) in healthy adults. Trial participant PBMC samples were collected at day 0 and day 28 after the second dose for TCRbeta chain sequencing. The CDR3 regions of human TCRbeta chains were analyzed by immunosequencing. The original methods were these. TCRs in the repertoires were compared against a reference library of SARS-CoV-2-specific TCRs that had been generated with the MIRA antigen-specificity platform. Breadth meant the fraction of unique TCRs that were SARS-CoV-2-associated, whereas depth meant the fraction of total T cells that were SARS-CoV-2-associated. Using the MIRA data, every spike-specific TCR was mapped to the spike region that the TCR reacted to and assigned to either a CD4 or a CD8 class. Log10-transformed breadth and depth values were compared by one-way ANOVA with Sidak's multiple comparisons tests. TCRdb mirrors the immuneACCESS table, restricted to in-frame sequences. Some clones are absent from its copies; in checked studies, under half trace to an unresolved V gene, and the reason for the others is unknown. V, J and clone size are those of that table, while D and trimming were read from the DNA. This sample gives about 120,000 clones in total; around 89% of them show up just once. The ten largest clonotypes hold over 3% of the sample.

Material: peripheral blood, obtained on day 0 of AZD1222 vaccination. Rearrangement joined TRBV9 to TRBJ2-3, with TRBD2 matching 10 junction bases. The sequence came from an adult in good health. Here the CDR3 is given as CASSPRGAGGADTQYF. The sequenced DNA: TGTGCCAGCAGCCCCCGTGGAGCGGGGGGGGCAGATACGCAGTATTTT.